This TCR beta chain appears in the sequencing data of a study of lung T cells in sarcoidosis with Löfgren's syndrome. TCRdb reanalysed the reads using MiXCR and keeps one entry per CDR3 protein. Among several thousand distinct CDR3 sequences listed, roughly 21% were seen once. This clonotype appeared many times. Germline CDR1 LGHDT, CDR2 YNNKEL (reference sequence). There are 13 residues in the CDR3. V gave up 10 bases and J gave up 0 bases, with 7 bases separating them. The sample comprised CD4+ T cells from bronchoalveolar lavage fluid. This chain links TRBV3-1 with TRBJ1-6, with D unresolved. This sequence originates from a human donor with sarcoidosis (Löfgren's syndrome or another form), or a control subject (not recorded which). The CDR3 nucleotides are TGTGCCACCGGGAGCTCCTATAATTCACCCCTCCACTTT. This gives the protein CATGSSYNSPLHF.